The 19 T cell receptor beta chains in this list originate from one sample, sequenced in a study of blood T cell repertoires in COVID-19. Some clones are missing from TCRdb's copy, which holds only in-frame ones; the method was immunoSEQ multiplex PCR. Of about 170,000 clones listed, about 87% are singletons. The specimen was peripheral blood. The receptor set was obtained from a man in his sixties with acute or convalescent COVID-19.

This clone was seen a handful of times. The chain uses TRBV2 and TRBJ1-2; D is ambiguous. CDR3 size: 13 residues. Looked up from germline, CDR1 is SNHLY and CDR2 is FYNNEI. Trimming took off 5 bases at V and 8 bases at J, with 15 bases between the two ends. CDR3 coding DNA: TGTGCCAGCAGTCTCCGACCGGGAAGCGGCTACACCTTC. This translates into CASSLRPGSGYTF.

The V call is TRBV30, the J call TRBJ2-1, with D possibly matching TRBD1 (6 bases). This CDR3 region has 14 residues. V was cut by 1 base and J by 0 bases, with 7 bases left in between. Germline CDR1 GTSNPN, CDR2 SVGIG (reference sequence). CDR3 loop: CAWSGGGSYNEQFF. The CDR3 DNA reads TGTGCCTGGAGTGGAGGGGGCTCCTACAATGAGCAGTTCTTC.

Only one count was recorded for this clone. In nucleotides, the CDR3 is TGTGCCAGCTCGGACTTAAGGAATGAAAAACTGTTTTTT. It specifies CASSDLRNEKLFF. The rearrangement uses TRBV18 and TRBJ1-4; D gene unclear. Germline-derived CDR1 and CDR2 are KGHSH and LQKENI. V lost 6 bases to trimming and J lost 5 bases, with 10 bases between them. The CDR3 covers 13 residues. The full variable domain, its missing parts supplied by reference TRBV18 and TRBJ1-4, is NAGVMQNPRHLVRRRGQEARLRCSPMKGHSHVYWYRQLPEEGLKFMVYLQKENIIDESGMPKERFSAEFPKEGPSILRIQQVVRGDSAAYFCASSDLRNEKLFFGSGTQLSVL.

CDR3 in DNA: TGTGCCAGCAGCTTAGCCCGACAGGGTTCGGGCACTGAAGCTTTCTTT. Protein product: CASSLARQGSGTEAFF. This chain connects TRBV13 to TRBJ1-1, with 7 bases matching TRBD1. The CDR3 spans 16 residues. The V segment lost 1 base and the J segment 4 bases; nucleotides outside the gene matches: 9. Germline values: CDR1 PRHDT, CDR2 FYEKMQ (reference sequence). The variable domain in full, completed from reference TRBV13 and TRBJ1-1, reads AAGVIQSPRHLIKEKRETATLKCYPIPRHDTVYWYQQGPGQDPQFLISFYEKMQSDKGSIPDRFSAQQFSDYHSELNMSSLELGDSALYFCASSLARQGSGTEAFFGQGTRLTVV.

A few counts support this clone. V and J are TRBV15 and TRBJ1-3; D uncertain. V lost 1 base and J lost 0, with 7 bases in between. Germline V CDR1 and CDR2: LNHNV, YYDKDF (reference sequence). This CDR3 contains 15 residues. The CDR3 loop is CATSRAGGSGNTIYF. The DNA of the CDR3 is TGTGCCACCAGCAGAGCTGGCGGCTCTGGAAACACCATATATTTT.

CDR3: CSAALNTEAFF. Written as DNA, the CDR3 is TGCAGTGCAGCATTGAACACTGAAGCTTTCTTT. The chain carries TRBV20-1 and TRBJ1-1; D remains unclear. This CDR3 region has 11 residues. Germline assignment: CDR1 DFQATT and CDR2 SNEGSKA (reference sequence). Trimming cost V 6 bases and J 0 bases, with 5 bases left between them.

The V and J genes are TRBV30 and TRBJ2-1; TRBD2 aligns across 9 bases. Trimming took 2 bases from V and 9 from J; bases not matched to a gene: 11. Germline CDR1 GTSNPN, CDR2 SVGIG (reference sequence). This CDR3 has 15 amino acids. The CDR3 DNA reads as TGTGCCTGGAGTCCAGCGGGGGGCCGAGGGGGTGAGCAGTTCTTC. Translated, it gives CAWSPAGGRGGEQFF.

The chain uses TRBV9 and TRBJ1-5; D remains ambiguous. CDR3 length: 15 amino acids. Germline V gene lookup returns CDR1 SGDLS and CDR2 YYNGEE. V was clipped by 4 bases and J by 4 bases, with 15 bases between them. The DNA for the CDR3 is TGTGCCAGCAGCCCTGGACGGACTGATAATCAGCCCCAGCATTTT. Translation: CASSPGRTDNQPQHF.

This clone was seen at least ten times. This chain uses TRBV12-5 with TRBJ2-1; 9 bases are shared with TRBD2. The CDR3 runs to 14 residues. Trimming at V came to 4 bases and at J to 9 bases, leaving 7 bases not matched to a gene. From germline, CDR1 is LGHNT and CDR2 FRNRAP. The DNA for the CDR3 is TGTGCTAGTGGTTCGAGAGCGGGGGGTAGTGAGCAGTTCTTC. Amino acids: CASGSRAGGSEQFF.

CDR3 nucleotide sequence: TGTGCCAGCAGCCCGACTAGCGGCACAGATACGCAGTATTTT. It is translated as CASSPTSGTDTQYF. The chain has TRBV11-2 and TRBJ2-3, with 8 bases matching TRBD2. Per the germline V gene, CDR1 is SGHAT and CDR2 is FQNNGV. Germline trimming cut 5 bases from V and 1 base from J; bases unmatched to any gene: 2. This CDR3 region has 14 residues.

The chain carries TRBV29-1 and TRBJ2-3; 9 bases map to TRBD2. The trim removed 6 bases at V and 3 bases at J, leaving 10 bases unmatched. Germline assignment: CDR1 SQVTM and CDR2 ANQGSEA. The CDR3 extends over 15 amino acids. CDR3 coding DNA: TGCAGCGTATCCATAGCGGGAGAGGCGACAGATACGCAGTATTTT. It is translated as CSVSIAGEATDTQYF.

This clone was observed a handful of times. The chain uses TRBV19 and TRBJ1-3; D is unresolved. Germline V gives CDR1 LNHDA, CDR2 SQIVND (reference sequence). Trimming left V 6 bases short and J 4 bases short, with 10 bases between. The CDR3 has 13 residues. The CDR3 spells CASRGSGGNTIYF. In DNA, the CDR3 is TGTGCCAGTAGGGGCTCGGGAGGAAACACCATATATTTT.

The chain is built from TRBV19 and TRBJ1-5; D is perhaps TRBD1 (5 bases). The CDR3 spans 16 residues. Germline V lookup: CDR1 LNHDA, CDR2 SQIVND (reference sequence). Trimming took off 2 bases at V and 5 bases at J, with 16 bases between the two ends. In nucleotides, the CDR3 is TGTGCCAGTAGTATAAGGGTCTGGGGGGATGATCAGCCCCAGCATTTT. This sequence encodes CASSIRVWGDDQPQHF.

The rearrangement uses TRBV5-1 and TRBJ1-6, with D tentatively TRBD1 (6 bases). V was shortened by 5 bases and J by 5 bases, with 14 bases between the two germline ends. The CDR3 is made up of 15 amino acids. Germline CDR1 and CDR2: SGHRS and YFSETQ. CDR3 sequence: CASRIAGVDNSPLHF. The CDR3 bases are TGCGCCAGCAGGATCGCAGGGGTCGATAATTCACCCCTCCACTTT. The full variable domain, completed using reference TRBV5-1 and TRBJ1-6, is KAGVTQTPRYLIKTRGQQVTLSCSPISGHRSVSWYQQTPGQGLQFLFEYFSETQRNKGNFPGRFSGRQFSNSRSEMNVSTLELGDSALYLCASRIAGVDNSPLHFGNGTRLTVT.

Details on this clone: Other DNA sequences in the same sample also yield this CDR3. The CDR3: CASSLGQANTEAFF. In DNA form, the CDR3 reads TGTGCCAGCAGCTTAGGACAGGCTAACACTGAAGCTTTCTTT. The chain joins TRBV7-9 to TRBJ1-1, with D maybe TRBD1 (6 bases). The V and J ends lost 1 base and 2 bases respectively, with 8 bases between them. The CDR3 length is 14 residues. Looked up from germline, CDR1 is SEHNR and CDR2 is FQNEAQ (reference sequence).

This chain joins TRBV6-2 or TRBV6-3 and TRBJ2-7, with 7 bases aligning to TRBD1. Trimming took 2 bases from V and 3 from J; bases not matched to a gene: 10. The CDR3 runs to 16 residues. Germline CDR1 is MNHEY and CDR2 is SVGEGT. DNA of the CDR3: TGTGCCAGCAGTTACGGTCGAGGGGGCGAGGGCTACGAGCAGTACGTC. Translating it yields CASSYGRGGEGYEQYV.

The chain joins TRBV5-1 to TRBJ1-2; D may be TRBD1 (6 bases). The CDR3 has 15 amino acids. The germline V gene encodes CDR1 SGHRS and CDR2 YFSETQ. Trimming pared 0 bases from V and 4 bases from J, leaving 13 bases between. The CDR3 bases are TGCGCCAGCAGCTTGGAAGGACAGAACCTCTATGGCTACACCTTC. Protein sequence: CASSLEGQNLYGYTF.

This chain links TRBV23-1 with TRBJ1-1; possible D gene TRBD1, 5 bases. TRBV23-1 is an ORF; its function is uncertain. V gave up 2 bases and J gave up 1 base, with 17 bases separating them. CDR3 length: 17 amino acids. CDR3 DNA: TGCGCCAGCAGTCAAGCGGCCTTAGGACATGCGAACACTGAAGCTTTCTTT. Protein sequence: CASSQAALGHANTEAFF.

DNA of the CDR3: TGTGCCAGCAGCTCTATAGCGGGCTTGGGGGAGACCCAGTACTTC. The encoded protein is CASSSIAGLGETQYF. The chain is built from TRBV27 and TRBJ2-5; TRBD2 matches at 7 bases. Germline CDR1 MNHEY, CDR2 SMNVEV (reference sequence). Germline trimming cut 6 bases from V and 5 bases from J; bases unmatched to any gene: 12. The CDR3 has 15 amino acids.